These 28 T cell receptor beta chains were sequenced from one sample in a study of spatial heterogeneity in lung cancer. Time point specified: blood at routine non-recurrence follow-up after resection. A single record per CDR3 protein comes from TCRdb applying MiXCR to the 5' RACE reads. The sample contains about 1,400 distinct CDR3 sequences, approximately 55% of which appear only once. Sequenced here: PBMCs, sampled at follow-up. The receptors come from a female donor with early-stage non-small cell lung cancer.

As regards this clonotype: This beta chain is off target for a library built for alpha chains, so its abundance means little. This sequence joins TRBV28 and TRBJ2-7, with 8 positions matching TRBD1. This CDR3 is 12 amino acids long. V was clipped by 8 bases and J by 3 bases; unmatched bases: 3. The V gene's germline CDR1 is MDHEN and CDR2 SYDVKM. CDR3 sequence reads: CASGQGRYEQYF. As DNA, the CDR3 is TGTGCCAGCGGACAGGGACGCTACGAGCAGTACTTC.

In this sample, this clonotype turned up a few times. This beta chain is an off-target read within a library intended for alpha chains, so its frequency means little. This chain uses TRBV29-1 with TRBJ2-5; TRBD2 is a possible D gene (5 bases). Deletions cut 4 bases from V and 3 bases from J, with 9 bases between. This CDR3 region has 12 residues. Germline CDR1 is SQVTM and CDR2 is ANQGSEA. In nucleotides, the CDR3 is TGCAGCGTTGTAGTCGGGGAAGAGACCCAGTACTTC. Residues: CSVVVGEETQYF.

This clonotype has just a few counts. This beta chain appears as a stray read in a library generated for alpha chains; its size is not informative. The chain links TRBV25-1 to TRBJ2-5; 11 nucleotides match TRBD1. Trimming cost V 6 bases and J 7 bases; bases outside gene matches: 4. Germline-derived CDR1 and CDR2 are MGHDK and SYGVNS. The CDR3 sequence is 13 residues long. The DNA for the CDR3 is TGTGCCAGCAGCTCTGGACAGGGGGCGACCCAGTACTTC. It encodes CASSSGQGATQYF.

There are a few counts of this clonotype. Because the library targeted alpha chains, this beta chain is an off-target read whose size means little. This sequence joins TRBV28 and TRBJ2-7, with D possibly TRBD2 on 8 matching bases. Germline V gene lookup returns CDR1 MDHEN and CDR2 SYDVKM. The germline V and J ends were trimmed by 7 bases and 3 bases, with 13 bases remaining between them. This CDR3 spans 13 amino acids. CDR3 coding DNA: TGTGCCAGCACGGGGGGGGACAGCTACGAGCAGTACTTC. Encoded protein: CASTGGDSYEQYF. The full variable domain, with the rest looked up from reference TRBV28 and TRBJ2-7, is DVKVTQSSRYLVKRTGEKVFLECVQDMDHENMFWYRQDPGLGLRLIYFSYDVKMKEKGDIPEGYSVSREKKERFSLILESASTNQTSMYLCASTGGDSYEQYFGPGTRLTVT.

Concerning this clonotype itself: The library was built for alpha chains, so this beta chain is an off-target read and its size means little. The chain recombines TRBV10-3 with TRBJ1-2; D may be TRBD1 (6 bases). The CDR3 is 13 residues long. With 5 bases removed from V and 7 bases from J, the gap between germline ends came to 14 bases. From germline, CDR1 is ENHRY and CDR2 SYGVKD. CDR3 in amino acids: CAISSARGAGYTF. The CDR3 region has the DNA TGTGCCATCAGTTCCGCCAGGGGCGCTGGCTACACCTTC.

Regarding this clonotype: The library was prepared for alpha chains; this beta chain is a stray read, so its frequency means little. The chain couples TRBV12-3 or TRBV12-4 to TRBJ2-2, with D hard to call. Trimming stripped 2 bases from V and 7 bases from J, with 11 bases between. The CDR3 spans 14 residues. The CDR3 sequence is CASSLTATNGELFF. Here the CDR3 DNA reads TGTGCCAGCAGTTTAACGGCGACAAACGGGGAGCTGTTTTTT.

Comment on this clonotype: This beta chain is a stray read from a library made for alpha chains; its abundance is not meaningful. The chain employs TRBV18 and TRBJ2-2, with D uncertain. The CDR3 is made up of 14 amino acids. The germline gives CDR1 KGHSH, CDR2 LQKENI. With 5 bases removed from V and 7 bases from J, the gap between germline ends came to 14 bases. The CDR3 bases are TGTGCCAGCTCATTTGAGGCTATTCTCGGGGAGCTGTTTTTT. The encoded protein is CASSFEAILGELFF.

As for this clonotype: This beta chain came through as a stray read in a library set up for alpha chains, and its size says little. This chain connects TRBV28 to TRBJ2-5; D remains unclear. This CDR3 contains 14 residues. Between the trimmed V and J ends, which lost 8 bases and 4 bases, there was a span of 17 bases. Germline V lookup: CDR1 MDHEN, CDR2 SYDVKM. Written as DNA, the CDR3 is TGTGCCAGCGAATTTGGACGGCTGGGAGAGACCCAGTACTTC. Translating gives CASEFGRLGETQYF.

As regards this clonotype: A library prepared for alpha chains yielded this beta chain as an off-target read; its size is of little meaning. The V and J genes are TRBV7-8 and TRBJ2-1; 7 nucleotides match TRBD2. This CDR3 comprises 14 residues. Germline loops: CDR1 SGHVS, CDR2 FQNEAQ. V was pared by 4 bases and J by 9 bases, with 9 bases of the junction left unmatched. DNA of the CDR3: TGTGCCAGCAGCTGGGGTCGACTAGCACCTGAGCAGTTCTTC. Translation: CASSWGRLAPEQFF.

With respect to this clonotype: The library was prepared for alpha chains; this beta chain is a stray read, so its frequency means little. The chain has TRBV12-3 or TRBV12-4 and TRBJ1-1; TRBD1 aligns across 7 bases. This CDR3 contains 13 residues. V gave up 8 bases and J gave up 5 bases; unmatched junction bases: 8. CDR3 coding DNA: TGTGCCAGCTCGGGACAGTCGGGGACTGAAGCTTTCTTT. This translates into CASSGQSGTEAFF.

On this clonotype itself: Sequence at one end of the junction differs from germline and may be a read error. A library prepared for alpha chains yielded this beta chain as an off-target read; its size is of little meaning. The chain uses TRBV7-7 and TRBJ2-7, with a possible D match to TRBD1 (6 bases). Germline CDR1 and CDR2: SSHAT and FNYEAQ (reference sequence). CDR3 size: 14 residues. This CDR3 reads CASSLGQFSYEQYF. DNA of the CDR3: TGTGCTAGCAGCTTAGGACAGTTCTCCTACGAGCAGTACTTC.

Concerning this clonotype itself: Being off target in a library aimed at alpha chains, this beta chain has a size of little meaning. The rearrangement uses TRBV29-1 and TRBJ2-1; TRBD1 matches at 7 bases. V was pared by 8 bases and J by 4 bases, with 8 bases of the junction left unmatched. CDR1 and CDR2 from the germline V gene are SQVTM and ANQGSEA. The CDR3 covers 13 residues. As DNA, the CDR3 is TGCAGCACCTGGACAGGCCCATACAATGAGCAGTTCTTC. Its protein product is CSTWTGPYNEQFF.

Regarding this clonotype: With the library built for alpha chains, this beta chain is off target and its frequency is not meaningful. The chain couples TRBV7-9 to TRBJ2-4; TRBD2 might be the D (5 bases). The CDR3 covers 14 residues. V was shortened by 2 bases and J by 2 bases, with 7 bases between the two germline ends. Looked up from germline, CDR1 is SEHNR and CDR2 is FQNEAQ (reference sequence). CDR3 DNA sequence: TGTGCCAGCAGCTTACGAGGGTCCAAAAACATTCAGTACTTC. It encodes CASSLRGSKNIQYF.

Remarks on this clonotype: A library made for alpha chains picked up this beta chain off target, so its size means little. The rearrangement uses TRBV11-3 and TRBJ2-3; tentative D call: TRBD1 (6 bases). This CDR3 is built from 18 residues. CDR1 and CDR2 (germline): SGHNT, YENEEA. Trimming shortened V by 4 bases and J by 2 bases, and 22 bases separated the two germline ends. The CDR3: CASSSTWQGSLSTDTQYF. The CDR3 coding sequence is TGTGCCAGCAGCTCCACCTGGCAGGGGTCTCTATCCACAGATACGCAGTATTTT.

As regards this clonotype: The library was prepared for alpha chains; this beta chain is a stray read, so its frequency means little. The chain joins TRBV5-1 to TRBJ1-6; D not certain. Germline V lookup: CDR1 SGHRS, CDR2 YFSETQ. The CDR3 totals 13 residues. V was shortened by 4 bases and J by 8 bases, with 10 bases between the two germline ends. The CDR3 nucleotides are TGCGCCAGCAGCCTAGGGCGGGATTCACCCCTCCACTTT. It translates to CASSLGRDSPLHF.

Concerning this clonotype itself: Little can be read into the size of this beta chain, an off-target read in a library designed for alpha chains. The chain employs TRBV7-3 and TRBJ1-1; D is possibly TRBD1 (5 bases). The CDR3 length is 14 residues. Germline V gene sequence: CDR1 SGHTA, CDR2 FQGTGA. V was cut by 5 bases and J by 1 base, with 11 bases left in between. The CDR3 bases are TGTGCCAGCAGCAGGGGCGCCGAGAACACTGAAGCTTTCTTT. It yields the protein CASSRGAENTEAFF.

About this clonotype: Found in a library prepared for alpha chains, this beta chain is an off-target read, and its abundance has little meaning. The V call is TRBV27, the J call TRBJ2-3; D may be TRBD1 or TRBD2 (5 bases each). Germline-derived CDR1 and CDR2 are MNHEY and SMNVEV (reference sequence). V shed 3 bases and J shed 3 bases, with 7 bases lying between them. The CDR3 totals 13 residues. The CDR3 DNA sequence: TGTGCCAGCAGTTTTGGGGGAACAGATACGCAGTATTTT. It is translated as CASSFGGTDTQYF.

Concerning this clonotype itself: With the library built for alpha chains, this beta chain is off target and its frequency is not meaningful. The CDR3 loop reads CASSYSRPPGEQFF. The CDR3 bases are TGTGCCAGCAGTTACTCGAGGCCGCCTGGTGAGCAGTTCTTC. The rearrangement uses TRBV6-6 and TRBJ2-1; D is unclear. The CDR3 sequence is 14 residues long. Germline values: CDR1 MNHNY, CDR2 SVGAGI (reference sequence). V was pared by 0 bases and J by 9 bases, with 12 bases between.

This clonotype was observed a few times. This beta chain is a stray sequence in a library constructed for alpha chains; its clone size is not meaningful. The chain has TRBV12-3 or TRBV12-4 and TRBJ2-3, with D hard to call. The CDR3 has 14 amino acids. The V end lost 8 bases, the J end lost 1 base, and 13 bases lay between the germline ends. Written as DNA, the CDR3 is TGTGCCAGCGGCCTATCACAAGGCACAGATACGCAGTATTTT. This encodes CASGLSQGTDTQYF.

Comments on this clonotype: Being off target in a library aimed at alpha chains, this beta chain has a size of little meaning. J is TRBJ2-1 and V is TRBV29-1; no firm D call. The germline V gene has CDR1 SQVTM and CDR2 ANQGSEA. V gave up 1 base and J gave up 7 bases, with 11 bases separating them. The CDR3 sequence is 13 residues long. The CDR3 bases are TGCAGCGTTGAAGGGCAGCAGAGGAATGAGCAGTTCTTC. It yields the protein CSVEGQQRNEQFF.

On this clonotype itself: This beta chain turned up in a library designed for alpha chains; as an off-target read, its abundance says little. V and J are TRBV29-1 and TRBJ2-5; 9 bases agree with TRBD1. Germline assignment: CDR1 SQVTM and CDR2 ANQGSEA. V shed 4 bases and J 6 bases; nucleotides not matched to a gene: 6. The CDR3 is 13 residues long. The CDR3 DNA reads TGCAGCGTTGGCAGACAGGGGGGGCAGACCCAGTACTTC. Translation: CSVGRQGGQTQYF.

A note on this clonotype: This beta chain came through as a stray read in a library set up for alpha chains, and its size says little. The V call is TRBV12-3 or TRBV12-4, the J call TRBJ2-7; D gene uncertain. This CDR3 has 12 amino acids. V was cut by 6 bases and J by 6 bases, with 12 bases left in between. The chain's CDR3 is CASSPTASEQYF. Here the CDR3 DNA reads TGTGCCAGCAGCCCGACCGCCAGCGAGCAGTACTTC.

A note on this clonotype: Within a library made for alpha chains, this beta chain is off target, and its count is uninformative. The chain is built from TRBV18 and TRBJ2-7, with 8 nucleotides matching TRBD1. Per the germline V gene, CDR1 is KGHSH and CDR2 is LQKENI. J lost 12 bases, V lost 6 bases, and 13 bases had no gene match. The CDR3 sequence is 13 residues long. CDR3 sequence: CASSTQTGEVGYF. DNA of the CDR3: TGTGCCAGCTCGACCCAGACAGGGGAAGTAGGGTACTTC.

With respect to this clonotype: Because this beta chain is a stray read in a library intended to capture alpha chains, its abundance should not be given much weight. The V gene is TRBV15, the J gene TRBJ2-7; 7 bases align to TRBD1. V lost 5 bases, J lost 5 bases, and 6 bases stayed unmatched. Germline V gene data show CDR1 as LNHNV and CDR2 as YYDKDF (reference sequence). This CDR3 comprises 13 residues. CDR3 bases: TGTGCCACCAGCGGCAATGACAGGGACGAGCAGTACTTC. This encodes CATSGNDRDEQYF.

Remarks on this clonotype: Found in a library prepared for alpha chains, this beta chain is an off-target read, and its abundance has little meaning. This CDR3 reads CAITAGTGVYEQYF. CDR3 nucleotide sequence: TGTGCCATCACTGCAGGGACAGGGGTTTACGAGCAGTACTTC. The V gene is TRBV10-3, the J gene TRBJ2-7, with 10 bases matching TRBD1. Trimming removed 7 bases from V and 4 bases from J; junction bases left unmatched: 7. Germline assignment: CDR1 ENHRY and CDR2 SYGVKD. The CDR3 has 14 residues.

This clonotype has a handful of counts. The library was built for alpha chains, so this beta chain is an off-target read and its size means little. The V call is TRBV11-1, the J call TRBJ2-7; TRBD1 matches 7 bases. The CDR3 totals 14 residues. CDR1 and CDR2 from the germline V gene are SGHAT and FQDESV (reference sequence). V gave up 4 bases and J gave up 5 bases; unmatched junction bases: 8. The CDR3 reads CASSSTGNFHEQYF. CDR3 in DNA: TGTGCCAGCAGCTCGACAGGGAACTTCCACGAGCAGTACTTC.

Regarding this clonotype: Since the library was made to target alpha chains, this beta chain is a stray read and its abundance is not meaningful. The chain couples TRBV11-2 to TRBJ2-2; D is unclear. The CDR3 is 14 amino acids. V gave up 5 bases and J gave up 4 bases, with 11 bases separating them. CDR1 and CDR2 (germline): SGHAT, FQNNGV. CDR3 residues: CASSKPRSTGELFF. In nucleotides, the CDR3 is TGTGCCAGCAGCAAACCCAGGAGCACCGGGGAGCTGTTTTTT.

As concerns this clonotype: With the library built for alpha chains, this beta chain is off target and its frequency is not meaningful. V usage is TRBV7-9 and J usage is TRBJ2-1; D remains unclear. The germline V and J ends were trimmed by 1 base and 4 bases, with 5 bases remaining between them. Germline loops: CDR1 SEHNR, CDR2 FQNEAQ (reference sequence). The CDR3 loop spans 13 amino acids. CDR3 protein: CASSLDLYNEQFF. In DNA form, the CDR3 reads TGTGCCAGCAGCTTAGATCTATACAATGAGCAGTTCTTC.